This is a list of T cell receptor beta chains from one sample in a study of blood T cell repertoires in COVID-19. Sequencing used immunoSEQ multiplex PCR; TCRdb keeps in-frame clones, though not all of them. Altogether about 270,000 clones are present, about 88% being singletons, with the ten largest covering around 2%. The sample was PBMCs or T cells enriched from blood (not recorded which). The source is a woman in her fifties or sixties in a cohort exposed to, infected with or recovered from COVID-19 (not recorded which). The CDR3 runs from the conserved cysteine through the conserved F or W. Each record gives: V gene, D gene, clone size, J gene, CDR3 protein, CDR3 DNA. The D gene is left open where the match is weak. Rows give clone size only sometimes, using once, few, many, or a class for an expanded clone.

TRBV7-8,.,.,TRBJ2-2,CASSPVTGTQNTGELFF,TGTGCCAGCAGCCCAGTAACCGGGACACAGAACACCGGGGAGCTGTTTTTT
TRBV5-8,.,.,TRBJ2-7,CASSLSQGPSSYEQYF,TGTGCCAGCAGCTTGTCCCAGGGCCCCTCCTCCTACGAGCAGTACTTC
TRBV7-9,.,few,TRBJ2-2,CASSTDLLGGGELFF,TGTGCCAGCAGCACGGACCTCCTGGGGGGCGGGGAGCTGTTTTTT
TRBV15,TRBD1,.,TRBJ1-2,CATSRTGGPTGYTF,TGTGCCACCAGCAGGACAGGGGGCCCTACGGGCTACACCTTC
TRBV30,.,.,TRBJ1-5,CAWSPQRAQPQHF,TGTGCCTGGAGTCCCCAGAGGGCACAGCCCCAGCATTTT
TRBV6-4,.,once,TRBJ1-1,CASSVVGGATEAFF,TGTGCCAGCAGTGTCGTGGGGGGGGCCACTGAAGCTTTCTTT
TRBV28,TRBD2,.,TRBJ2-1,CASSPRTSGRISGSYNEQFF,TGTGCCAGCAGTCCTCGGACTAGCGGGAGGATTTCGGGCTCCTACAATGAGCAGTTCTTC
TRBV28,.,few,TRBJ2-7,CASFGKSSYEQYF,TGTGCCAGCTTTGGTAAGAGCTCCTACGAGCAGTACTTC
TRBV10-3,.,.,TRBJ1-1,CAISPPGVTEAFF,TGTGCCATCAGTCCTCCAGGGGTCACTGAAGCTTTCTTT
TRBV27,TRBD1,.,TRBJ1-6,CASSSRDSYNSPLHF,TGTGCCAGCAGTTCCCGGGACAGTTATAATTCACCCCTCCACTTT
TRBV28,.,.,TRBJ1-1,CASSATPTGNTEAFF,TGTGCCAGCAGTGCCACACCTACAGGGAACACTGAAGCTTTCTTT
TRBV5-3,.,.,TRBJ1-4,CARSLVLGQINEKLFF,TGTGCCAGAAGCTTGGTTTTGGGGCAGATTAATGAAAAACTGTTTTTT
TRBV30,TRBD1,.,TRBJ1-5,CACPGTVSGLHF,TGTGCCTGCCCCGGGACAGTTAGTGGTCTACATTTT
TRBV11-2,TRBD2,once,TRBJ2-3,CASSLWGLAGAGDTQYF,TGTGCCAGCAGCTTATGGGGACTAGCGGGAGCCGGGGATACGCAGTATTTT
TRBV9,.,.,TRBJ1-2,CASSVDSNYGYTF,TGTGCCAGCAGCGTCGACAGTAACTATGGCTACACCTTC
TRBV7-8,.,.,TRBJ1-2,CASSYRAETYGYTF,TGTGCCAGCAGCTACAGGGCCGAAACCTATGGCTACACCTTC
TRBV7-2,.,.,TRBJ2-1,CASSLAAGSYNEQFF,TGTGCCAGCAGCTTAGCGGCGGGATCCTACAATGAGCAGTTCTTC
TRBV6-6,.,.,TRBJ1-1,CASSYRASGDTEAFF,TGTGCCAGCAGTTACCGTGCTAGCGGGGACACTGAAGCTTTCTTT
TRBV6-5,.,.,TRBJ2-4,CASRPQGNKNIQYF,TGTGCCAGCAGACCCCAGGGGAACAAAAACATTCAGTACTTC
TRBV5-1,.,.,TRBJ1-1,CASAKSGANTEAFF,TGCGCCAGCGCCAAGTCAGGGGCGAACACTGAAGCTTTCTTT
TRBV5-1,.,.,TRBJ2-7,CASGSGNGPYEQYF,TGCGCCAGCGGATCAGGGAATGGTCCCTACGAGCAGTACTTC
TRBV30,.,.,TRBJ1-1,CAWSVRRKTEAFF,TGTGCCTGGAGTGTACGGAGGAAGACTGAAGCTTTCTTT
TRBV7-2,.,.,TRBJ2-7,CASSLGLGNPYEQYF,TGTGCCAGCAGCTTGGGACTGGGGAACCCCTACGAGCAGTACTTC
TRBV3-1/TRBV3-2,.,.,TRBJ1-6,CASSQGQIGAPLHF,TGTGCCAGCAGCCAAGGACAGATTGGTGCACCCCTCCACTTT
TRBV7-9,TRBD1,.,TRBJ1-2,CASSGRTGSGYTF,TGTGCCAGCAGCGGACGGACAGGGAGCGGCTACACCTTC
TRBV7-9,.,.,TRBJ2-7,CASHLRGEQYF,TGTGCCAGCCACCTACGGGGCGAGCAGTACTTC
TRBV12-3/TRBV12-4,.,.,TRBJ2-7,CASSHKYEQYF,TGTGCCAGCAGTCACAAGTACGAGCAGTACTTC
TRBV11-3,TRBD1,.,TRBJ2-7,CASSQGQGGSYEQYF,TGTGCCAGCAGCCAGGGACAGGGTGGCTCCTACGAGCAGTACTTC
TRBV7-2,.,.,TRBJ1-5,CASSSLPTQTRNQPQHF,TGTGCCAGCAGCTCATTACCGACACAAACTCGCAATCAGCCCCAGCATTTT
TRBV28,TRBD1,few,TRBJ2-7,CASSGRDSAGYEQYF,TGTGCCAGCAGTGGCCGGGACAGCGCAGGGTACGAGCAGTACTTC
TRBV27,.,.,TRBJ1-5,CASSPGPGEGNQPQHF,TGTGCCAGCAGCCCCGGCCCAGGGGAGGGAAATCAGCCCCAGCATTTT
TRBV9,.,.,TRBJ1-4,CASSVGRGMANEKLFF,TGTGCCAGCAGCGTAGGAAGGGGCATGGCTAATGAAAAACTGTTTTTT
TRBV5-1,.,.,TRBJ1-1,CASSDPGESTEAFF,TGCGCCAGCAGTGACCCAGGGGAATCGACTGAAGCTTTCTTT
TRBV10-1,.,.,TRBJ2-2,CASSEGHRTGELFF,TGCGCCAGCAGTGAGGGACACAGGACCGGGGAGCTGTTTTTT
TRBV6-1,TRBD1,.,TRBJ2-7,CASSEAERQGPSYEQYF,TGTGCCAGCAGTGAAGCGGAGAGACAGGGGCCGTCCTACGAGCAGTACTTC
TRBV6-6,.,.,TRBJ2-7,CASSYPTGQRSYEQYF,TGTGCCAGCAGTTACCCTACAGGCCAGAGATCCTACGAGCAGTACTTC
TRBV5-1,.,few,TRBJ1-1,CASRPDLVEEAFF,TGCGCCAGCAGACCCGACCTGGTTGAGGAGGCTTTCTTT
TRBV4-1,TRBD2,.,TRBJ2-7,CASSQDYRGAGAYEQYF,TGCGCCAGCAGCCAAGATTATAGGGGAGCGGGAGCCTACGAGCAGTACTTC
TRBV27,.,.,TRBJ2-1,CASRGGGRDEQFF,TGTGCCAGCCGGGGTGGAGGGCGGGATGAGCAGTTCTTC
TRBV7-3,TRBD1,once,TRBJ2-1,CASSLLDRDIYNEQFF,TGTGCCAGCAGCTTACTGGACAGGGATATCTACAATGAGCAGTTCTTC
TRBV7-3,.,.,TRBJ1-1,CASSLMGRNDEAFF,TGTGCCAGCAGCTTAATGGGCCGGAATGATGAAGCTTTCTTT
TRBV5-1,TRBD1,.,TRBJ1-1,CASSLTSGQGRGSEAFF,TGCGCCAGCAGCTTAACCTCGGGACAGGGTAGGGGATCTGAAGCTTTCTTT
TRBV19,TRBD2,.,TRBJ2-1,CASTTGTSGTVEQFF,TGTGCCAGTACCACCGGGACTAGCGGGACGGTTGAGCAGTTCTTC
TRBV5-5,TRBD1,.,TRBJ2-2,CASSLRTGLLGTGELFF,TGTGCCAGCAGCTTGAGGACAGGGCTATTAGGCACCGGGGAGCTGTTTTTT
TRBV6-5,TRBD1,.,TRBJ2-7,CASSTTGAYEQYF,TGTGCCAGCAGTACGACAGGGGCCTACGAGCAGTACTTC
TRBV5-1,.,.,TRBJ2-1,CASRVSSNEQFF,TGCGCCAGCAGAGTGTCTAGCAATGAGCAGTTCTTC
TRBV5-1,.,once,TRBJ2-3,CASSQPRDTSRTDTQYF,TGCGCCAGCAGCCAACCCCGGGACACCTCTCGCACAGATACGCAGTATTTT
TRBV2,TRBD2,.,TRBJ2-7,CASRELAGESYEQYF,TGTGCCAGCAGGGAATTAGCGGGAGAATCTTACGAGCAGTACTTC
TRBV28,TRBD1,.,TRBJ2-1,CASSLSWDRGNEQFF,TGTGCCAGCAGTTTATCCTGGGACAGGGGGAATGAGCAGTTCTTC
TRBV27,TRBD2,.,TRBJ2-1,CASSILAGGHSEQFF,TGTGCCAGCAGTATCCTAGCGGGAGGTCATAGTGAGCAGTTCTTC
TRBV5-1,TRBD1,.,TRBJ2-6,CASSIAGTGVSGANVLTF,TGCGCCAGCAGCATCGCCGGGACAGGGGTCTCTGGGGCCAACGTCCTGACTTTC
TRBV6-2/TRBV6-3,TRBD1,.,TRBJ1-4,CASSYSGQLNEKLFF,TGTGCCAGCAGTTACTCGGGACAGCTTAATGAAAAACTGTTTTTT
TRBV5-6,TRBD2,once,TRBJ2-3,CASSLWISGISDTQYF,TGTGCCAGCAGCTTGTGGATTAGCGGGATATCAGATACGCAGTATTTT
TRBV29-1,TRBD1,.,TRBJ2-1,CKTGGTYNEQFF,TGCAAGACAGGGGGAACTTACAATGAGCAGTTCTTC
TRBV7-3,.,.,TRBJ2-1,CASSLDGALNEQFF,TGTGCCAGCAGCTTAGACGGAGCGCTCAATGAGCAGTTCTTC